The rows below give T cell receptor beta chains drawn from one sample of a study of blood T cell repertoires in COVID-19. This table comes from immunoSEQ multiplex PCR, and its TCRdb copy is limited to in-frame clones, with some not included. This table holds about 230,000 clones, 84% found once. The sample taken for sequencing was PBMCs or T cells enriched from blood (not recorded which). The receptors were sampled from a man aged 55 to 70 who had recovered from COVID-19. CDR3s include the opening cysteine and the closing phenylalanine or tryptophan. The D gene is left open where the match is weak. Not all rows give a size; the values are once, few, many and, for expanded clones, a class.

v_gene: TRBV6-4; abundance: .; d_gene: .; j_gene: TRBJ1-5; CDR3aa: CASSGERGQPQHF; CDR3nt: TGTGCCAGCAGTGGGGAACGAGGGCAGCCCCAGCATTTT
v_gene: TRBV18; abundance: .; d_gene: .; j_gene: TRBJ1-2; CDR3aa: CASSTQVGYGYTF; CDR3nt: TGTGCCAGCTCAACTCAGGTTGGCTATGGCTACACCTTC
v_gene: TRBV7-2; abundance: .; d_gene: TRBD2; j_gene: TRBJ2-7; CDR3aa: CASSPAPGGAYEQYF; CDR3nt: TGTGCCAGCAGCCCCGCCCCCGGGGGGGCCTACGAGCAGTACTTC
v_gene: TRBV21-1; abundance: .; d_gene: .; j_gene: TRBJ1-5; CDR3aa: CASSPGGTRNQPQHF; CDR3nt: TGTGCCAGCAGCCCAGGGGGCACCCGCAATCAGCCCCAGCATTTT
v_gene: TRBV4-2; abundance: .; d_gene: TRBD1; j_gene: TRBJ2-5; CDR3aa: CASSQVQGGRETQYF; CDR3nt: TGTGCCAGCAGCCAAGTACAGGGGGGCCGAGAGACCCAGTACTTC
v_gene: TRBV11-2; abundance: .; d_gene: TRBD1; j_gene: TRBJ1-4; CDR3aa: CASSLRTGGGEKLFF; CDR3nt: TGTGCCAGCAGCTTACGCACAGGGGGGGGTGAAAAACTGTTTTTT
v_gene: TRBV19; abundance: .; d_gene: TRBD1; j_gene: TRBJ1-4; CDR3aa: CASSIGQGGDEKLFF; CDR3nt: TGTGCCAGTAGTATAGGACAGGGCGGGGATGAAAAACTGTTTTTT
v_gene: TRBV11-2; abundance: .; d_gene: .; j_gene: TRBJ1-1; CDR3aa: CASSLGPLLNTEAFF; CDR3nt: TGTGCCAGCAGCTTAGGTCCCCTCCTAAACACTGAAGCTTTCTTT
v_gene: TRBV18; abundance: .; d_gene: .; j_gene: TRBJ1-6; CDR3aa: CASSPKPGREGSPLHF; CDR3nt: TGTGCCAGCTCACCAAAGCCCGGCAGGGAAGGGTCACCCCTCCACTTT
v_gene: TRBV6-1; abundance: .; d_gene: TRBD1; j_gene: TRBJ1-1; CDR3aa: CASREGQGSRAFF; CDR3nt: TGTGCCAGCAGGGAAGGACAGGGATCGAGAGCTTTCTTT
v_gene: TRBV5-1; abundance: .; d_gene: .; j_gene: TRBJ2-3; CDR3aa: CASSRPQGSDTQYF; CDR3nt: TGCGCCAGCAGCCGGCCACAGGGCTCAGATACGCAGTATTTT
v_gene: TRBV27; abundance: once; d_gene: TRBD2; j_gene: TRBJ2-5; CDR3aa: CASSSAGGPKTQYF; CDR3nt: TGTGCCAGCAGTTCCGCGGGGGGCCCGAAGACCCAGTACTTC
v_gene: TRBV2; abundance: .; d_gene: .; j_gene: TRBJ1-3; CDR3aa: CASSVGAQTGNTIYF; CDR3nt: TGTGCCAGCAGTGTGGGGGCTCAGACTGGAAACACCATATATTTT
v_gene: TRBV3-1/TRBV3-2; abundance: .; d_gene: .; j_gene: TRBJ1-2; CDR3aa: CASSQAGENYGYTF; CDR3nt: TGTGCCAGCAGCCAAGCGGGGGAGAACTATGGCTACACCTTC
v_gene: TRBV5-1; abundance: .; d_gene: TRBD1; j_gene: TRBJ2-7; CDR3aa: CASSPGQGGFWEQYF; CDR3nt: TGCGCCAGCAGCCCGGGACAGGGCGGTTTTTGGGAGCAGTACTTC
v_gene: TRBV21-1; abundance: .; d_gene: .; j_gene: TRBJ1-4; CDR3aa: CASSTKRTNEKLFF; CDR3nt: TGTGCCAGCAGCACCAAGAGGACTAATGAAAAACTGTTTTTT
v_gene: TRBV19; abundance: .; d_gene: .; j_gene: TRBJ1-2; CDR3aa: CASSYGSYGYTF; CDR3nt: TGTGCCAGTAGCTACGGGTCATATGGCTACACCTTC
v_gene: TRBV29-1; abundance: .; d_gene: TRBD2; j_gene: TRBJ2-5; CDR3aa: CSVEDYGGAGETQYF; CDR3nt: TGCAGCGTTGAAGATTACGGGGGGGCCGGGGAGACCCAGTACTTC
v_gene: TRBV29-1; abundance: .; d_gene: TRBD1; j_gene: TRBJ2-1; CDR3aa: CSVDVTGASYNEQFF; CDR3nt: TGCAGCGTTGACGTGACAGGGGCGTCCTACAATGAGCAGTTCTTC
v_gene: TRBV2; abundance: .; d_gene: .; j_gene: TRBJ2-3; CDR3aa: CASSGNGLSDTQYF; CDR3nt: TGTGCCAGCAGTGGGAACGGGTTATCGGATACGCAGTATTTT
v_gene: TRBV27; abundance: .; d_gene: TRBD1; j_gene: TRBJ2-7; CDR3aa: CASSPRTGIVNEQYF; CDR3nt: TGTGCCAGCAGTCCGCGGACAGGGATTGTCAACGAGCAGTACTTC
v_gene: TRBV12-3/TRBV12-4; abundance: .; d_gene: .; j_gene: TRBJ1-2; CDR3aa: CASSTDRYGYTF; CDR3nt: TGTGCCAGCAGTACTGACAGATATGGCTACACCTTC